The 18 T cell receptor beta chains below all came from one sample that was sequenced in a study of blood T cell repertoires in COVID-19. Clones were sequenced by immunoSEQ multiplex PCR, and TCRdb holds only the in-frame ones, with some missing. The sample includes tens of thousands of clones, about 77% of them seen just once. Sequencing input: peripheral blood. The receptors originated from a human donor in a cohort sampled during active COVID-19.

The rearrangement joins TRBV10-3 to TRBJ1-2; D not resolved. Trimming took off 6 bases at V and 8 bases at J, with 16 bases between the two ends. The CDR3 is 13 amino acids. CDR1 and CDR2 (germline): ENHRY, SYGVKD. The CDR3 DNA follows: TGTGCCATCAGCCTTGGGCGAGGGAACGGCTACACCTTC. Amino acids: CAISLGRGNGYTF.

CDR3 bases: TGTGCCAGCAGCCGGGACAGTACCTTCGGAAACACCATATATTTT. Protein product: CASSRDSTFGNTIYF. The V call is TRBV11-3, the J call TRBJ1-3; 7 nucleotides agree with TRBD1. CDR3 length equals 15 residues. J was trimmed by 4 bases and V by 5 bases; bases with no gene match: 8. The germline gives CDR1 SGHNT, CDR2 YENEEA. The complete variable domain, with remaining parts taken from reference TRBV11-3 and TRBJ1-3, reads EAGVVQSPRYKIIEKKQPVAFWCNPISGHNTLYWYLQNLGQGPELLIRYENEEAVDDSQLPKDRFSAERLKGVDSTLKIQPAELGDSAVYLCASSRDSTFGNTIYFGEGSWLTVV.

The chain has TRBV7-2 and TRBJ1-3, with D uncertain. Looked up from germline, CDR1 is SGHTA and CDR2 is FQGNSA. With 6 bases removed from V and 2 bases from J, the gap between germline ends came to 5 bases. The CDR3 runs 12 residues. The CDR3 DNA is TGTGCCAGCAGTCAAACTGGAAACACCATATATTTT. It specifies CASSQTGNTIYF.

The chain links TRBV3-1 (or the pseudogene TRBV3-2) to TRBJ2-1; 12 nucleotides align to TRBD2. The V and J ends lost 3 bases and 5 bases, in that order; junction bases with no gene match: 11. The CDR3 runs to 18 residues. The germline V gene has CDR1 LGHDT and CDR2 YNNKEL (reference sequence). The CDR3 nucleotides read TGTGCCAGCAGCCATCGGGCTAGCGGGAGGGTAGCCCACAATGAGCAGTTCTTC. Protein product: CASSHRASGRVAHNEQFF.

This clone was counted only a few times. This chain links TRBV30 with TRBJ1-5; no definite D call. Germline CDR1 is GTSNPN and CDR2 is SVGIG (reference sequence). The V end lost 5 bases, the J end lost 0 bases, and 8 bases lay between the germline ends. The CDR3 is 13 residues long. This CDR3 reads CAWSEDSNQPQHF. The CDR3 bases are TGTGCCTGGTCAGAAGATAGCAATCAGCCCCAGCATTTT. Full variable domain (rest looked up from reference TRBV30 and TRBJ1-5): SQTIHQWPATLVQPVGSPLSLECTVEGTSNPNLYWYRQAAGRGLQLLFYSVGIGQISSEVPQNLSASRPQDRQFILSSKKLLLSDSGFYLCAWSEDSNQPQHFGDGTRLSIL.

V is TRBV3-1 (or the pseudogene TRBV3-2) and J is TRBJ1-1, with a possible D match to TRBD1 (5 bases). The CDR3 length is 14 residues. Germline-derived CDR1 and CDR2 are LGHDT and YNNKEL (reference sequence). V lost 7 bases and J 1 base, leaving 13 bases between the germline ends. The CDR3 loop reads CASIGAGENTEAFF. DNA for the CDR3: TGTGCCAGCATTGGGGCAGGTGAGAACACTGAAGCTTTCTTT.

The chain recombines TRBV4-1 with TRBJ1-1; TRBD1 matches at 7 bases. The ends lost 0 bases at V and 4 bases at J; junction bases unmatched: 11. The germline V gene encodes CDR1 MGHRA and CDR2 YSYEKL. The CDR3 is 17 residues long. The CDR3 region has the DNA TGCGCCAGCAGCCAAGAATCGGACAGGTTATTGGTCACTGAAGCTTTCTTT. As protein: CASSQESDRLLVTEAFF.

This clone has just a few counts. The chain joins TRBV27 to TRBJ2-7; a possible D gene is TRBD1 (6 bases). The V end was cut by 3 bases, the J end by 2 bases, with 14 bases between. CDR3 size: 15 residues. CDR1 MNHEY and CDR2 SMNVEV come from the germline V gene (reference sequence). The CDR3 spells CASSLGAVVPYEQYF. CDR3 nucleotide sequence: TGTGCCAGCAGTTTGGGGGCAGTGGTTCCCTACGAGCAGTACTTC.

The CDR3 region has the DNA TGTGCCAGCAGAGCAGGGGTTCTGGTCTATGGCTACACCTTC. The encoded protein is CASRAGVLVYGYTF. The chain has TRBV6-5 and TRBJ1-2; D perhaps matches TRBD1 (6 bases). Per the germline V gene, CDR1 is MNHEY and CDR2 is SVGAGI. This CDR3 contains 14 residues. Trimming shortened V by 6 bases and J by 4 bases, and 15 bases separated the two germline ends.

V gene TRBV7-8 combines with J gene TRBJ1-2; 7 nucleotides agree with TRBD1. The CDR3 has 14 amino acids. V lost 1 base, J lost 7 bases, and 6 bases stayed unmatched. Germline CDR1 SGHVS, CDR2 FQNEAQ. The CDR3 DNA is TGTGCCAGCAGCTTAGAACGACAGGGAACTGGCTACACCTTC. It specifies CASSLERQGTGYTF. The full variable domain, in which reference TRBV7-8 and TRBJ1-2 provide the parts outside the CDR3, is GAGVSQSPRYKVAKRGQDVALRCDPISGHVSLFWYQQALGQGPEFLTYFQNEAQLDKSGLPSDRFFAERPEGSVSTLKIQRTQQEDSAVYLCASSLERQGTGYTFGSGTRLTVV.

The chain couples TRBV5-1 to TRBJ2-5; 8 bases map to TRBD1. CDR1 is SGHRS, CDR2 YFSETQ, per germline. With 0 bases clipped from V and 4 bases from J, the junction kept 8 bases outside the gene matches. This CDR3 is 16 amino acids long. As DNA, the CDR3 is TGCGCCAGCAGCTTGGGAGCTCAGGGGGCGGGAGAGACCCAGTACTTC. Its protein product is CASSLGAQGAGETQYF.

This clone has more than one count but fewer than ten. This chain joins TRBV19 and TRBJ1-2, with D unclear. This CDR3 has 13 residues. CDR1 LNHDA and CDR2 SQIVND come from the germline V gene (reference sequence). V was trimmed by 5 bases and J by 3 bases, leaving 10 bases between them. The CDR3 sequence is CASSLGRDYGYTF. CDR3 DNA sequence: TGTGCCAGTAGTTTAGGGCGGGACTATGGCTACACCTTC.

V is TRBV7-9 and J is TRBJ1-2; D ambiguous. The CDR3 consists of 12 residues. The V end was cut by 5 bases, the J end by 4 bases, with 8 bases between. Germline V CDR1 and CDR2: SEHNR, FQNEAQ (reference sequence). CDR3 sequence (DNA): TGTGCCAGCAGCCCAACCGGCTATGGCTACACCTTC. It translates to CASSPTGYGYTF.

This clone was counted once. V and J are TRBV27 and TRBJ1-2; 8 positions match TRBD1. Unmatched junction bases numbered 6, after V lost 4 bases and J lost 2 bases. The CDR3 extends over 15 amino acids. CDR1 and CDR2 (germline): MNHEY, SMNVEV (reference sequence). CDR3 amino acids: CASSSPGTGNYGYTF. In DNA form, the CDR3 reads TGTGCCAGCAGTTCGCCCGGGACAGGCAACTATGGCTACACCTTC.

The J gene is TRBJ2-2, the V gene TRBV4-1, with D tentatively TRBD2 (7 bases). Trimming cost V 6 bases and J 3 bases, with 17 bases left between them. The germline gives CDR1 MGHRA, CDR2 YSYEKL. This CDR3 is built from 16 residues. This CDR3 is CASSDRRGPYTGELFF. The CDR3 nucleotides are TGCGCCAGCAGTGATAGGCGGGGGCCTTACACCGGGGAGCTGTTTTTT.

The V call is TRBV5-6, the J call TRBJ2-1; D is uncertain. Germline CDR1 is SGHDT and CDR2 is YYEEEE. This CDR3 has 13 amino acids. V was pared by 5 bases and J by 5 bases, with 11 bases between. The CDR3 coding sequence is TGTGCCAGCAGTTTTATTCGGGACAATGAGCAGTTCTTC. It encodes CASSFIRDNEQFF.

The chain links TRBV20-1 to TRBJ1-6, with D unresolved. This CDR3 has 11 amino acids. V was cut by 3 bases and J by 14 bases, with 11 bases left in between. Germline V gives CDR1 DFQATT, CDR2 SNEGSKA (reference sequence). Written as DNA, the CDR3 is TGCAGTGCTAGGCTTGGCCGCACCCTCCACTTT. Protein: CSARLGRTLHF.

The rearrangement links TRBV5-1 to TRBJ2-3; 8 bases agree with TRBD2. Per the germline V gene, CDR1 is SGHRS and CDR2 is YFSETQ. J lost 5 bases, V lost 1 base, and 6 bases had no gene match. The CDR3 covers 15 residues. The chain's CDR3 is CASSLRSLAGDTQYF. The CDR3 coding sequence is TGCGCCAGCAGCTTGCGGAGTCTAGCGGGAGATACGCAGTATTTT.